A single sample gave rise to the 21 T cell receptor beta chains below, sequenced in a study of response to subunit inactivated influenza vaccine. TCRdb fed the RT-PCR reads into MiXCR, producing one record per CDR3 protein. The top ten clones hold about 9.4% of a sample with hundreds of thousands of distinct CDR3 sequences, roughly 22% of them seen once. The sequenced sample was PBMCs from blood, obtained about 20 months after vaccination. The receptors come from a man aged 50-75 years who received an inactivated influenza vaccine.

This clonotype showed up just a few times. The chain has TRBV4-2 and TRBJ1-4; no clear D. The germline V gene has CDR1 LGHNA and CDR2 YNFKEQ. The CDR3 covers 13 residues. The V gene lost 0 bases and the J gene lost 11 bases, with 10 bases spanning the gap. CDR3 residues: CASSQDLRVKLFF. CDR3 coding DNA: TGTGCCAGCAGCCAAGATCTTAGGGTTAAACTGTTTTTT.

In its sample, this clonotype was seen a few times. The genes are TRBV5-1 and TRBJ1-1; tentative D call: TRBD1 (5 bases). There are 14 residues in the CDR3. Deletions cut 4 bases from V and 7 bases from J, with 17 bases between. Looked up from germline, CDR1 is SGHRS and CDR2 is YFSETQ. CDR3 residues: CASSHTSGQREAFF. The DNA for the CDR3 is TGCGCCAGCAGCCACACCTCGGGGCAGCGTGAAGCTTTCTTT. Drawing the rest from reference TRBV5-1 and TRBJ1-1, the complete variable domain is KAGVTQTPRYLIKTRGQQVTLSCSPISGHRSVSWYQQTPGQGLQFLFEYFSETQRNKGNFPGRFSGRQFSNSRSEMNVSTLELGDSALYLCASSHTSGQREAFFGQGTRLTVV.

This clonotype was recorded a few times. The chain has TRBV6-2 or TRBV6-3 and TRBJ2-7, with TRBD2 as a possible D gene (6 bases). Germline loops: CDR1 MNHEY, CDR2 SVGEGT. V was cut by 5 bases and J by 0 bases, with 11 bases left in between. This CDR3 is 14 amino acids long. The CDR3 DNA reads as TGTGCCAGCAGTAAGGGACTGGGCTCCTACGAGCAGTACTTC. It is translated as CASSKGLGSYEQYF.

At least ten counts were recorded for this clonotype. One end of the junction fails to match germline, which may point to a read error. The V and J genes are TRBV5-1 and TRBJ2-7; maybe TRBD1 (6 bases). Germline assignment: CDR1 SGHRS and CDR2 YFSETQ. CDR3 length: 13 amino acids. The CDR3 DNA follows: TGTGCCAGCAGTTTAGACAGGTCCTACGAGCAGTACTTC. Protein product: CASSLDRSYEQYF.

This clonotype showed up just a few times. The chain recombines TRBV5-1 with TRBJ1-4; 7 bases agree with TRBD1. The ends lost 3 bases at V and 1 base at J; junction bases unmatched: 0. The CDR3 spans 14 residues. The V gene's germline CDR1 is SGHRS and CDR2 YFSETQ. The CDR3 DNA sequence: TGCGCCAGCAGCTGGACAGGAACTAATGAAAAACTGTTTTTT. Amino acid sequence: CASSWTGTNEKLFF.

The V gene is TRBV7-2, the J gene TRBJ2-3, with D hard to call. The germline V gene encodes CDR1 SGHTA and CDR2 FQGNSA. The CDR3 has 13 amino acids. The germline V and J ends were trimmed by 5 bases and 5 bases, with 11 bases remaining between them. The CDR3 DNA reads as TGTGCCAGCAGCGTGGCTAGTTTAGATACGCAGTATTTT. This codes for CASSVASLDTQYF.

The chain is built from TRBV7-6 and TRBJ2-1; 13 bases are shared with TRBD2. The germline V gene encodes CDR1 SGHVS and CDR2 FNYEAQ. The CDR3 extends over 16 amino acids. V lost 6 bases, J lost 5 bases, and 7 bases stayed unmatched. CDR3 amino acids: CASRKLAGGPDNEQFF. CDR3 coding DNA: TGTGCCAGCAGAAAACTAGCGGGAGGGCCGGACAATGAGCAGTTCTTC.

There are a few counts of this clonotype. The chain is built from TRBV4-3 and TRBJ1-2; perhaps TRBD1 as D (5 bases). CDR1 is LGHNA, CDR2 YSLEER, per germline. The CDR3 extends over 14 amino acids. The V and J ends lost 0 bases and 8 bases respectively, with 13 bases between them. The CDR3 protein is CASSQDLGGGGYTF. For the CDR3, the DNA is TGCGCCAGCAGCCAAGATCTCGGGGGGGGAGGCTACACCTTC.

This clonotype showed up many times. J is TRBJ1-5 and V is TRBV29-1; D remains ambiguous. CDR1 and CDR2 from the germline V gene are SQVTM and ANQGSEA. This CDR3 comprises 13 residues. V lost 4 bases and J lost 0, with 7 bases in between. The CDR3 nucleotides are TGCAGCGTTGCCGAAAATAGCAATCAGCCCCAGCATTTT. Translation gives CSVAENSNQPQHF. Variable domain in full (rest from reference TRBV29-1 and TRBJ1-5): SAVISQKPSRDICQRGTSLTIQCQVDSQVTMMFWYRQQPGQSLTLIATANQGSEATYESGFVIDKFPISRPNLTFSTLTVSNMSPEDSSIYLCSVAENSNQPQHFGDGTRLSIL.

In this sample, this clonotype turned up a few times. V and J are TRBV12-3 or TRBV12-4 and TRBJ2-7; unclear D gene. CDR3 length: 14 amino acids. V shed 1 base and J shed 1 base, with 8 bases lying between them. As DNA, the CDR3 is TGTGCCAGCAGTTTAGAAGACGGTTCCTACGAGCAGTACTTC. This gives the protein CASSLEDGSYEQYF.

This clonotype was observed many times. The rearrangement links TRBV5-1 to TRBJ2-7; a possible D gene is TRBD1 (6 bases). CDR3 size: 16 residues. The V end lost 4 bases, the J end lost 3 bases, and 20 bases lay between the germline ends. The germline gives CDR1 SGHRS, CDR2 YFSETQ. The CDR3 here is CASSPDLGRGDYEQYF. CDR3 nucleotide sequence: TGCGCCAGCAGCCCGGATCTCGGCAGGGGAGACTACGAGCAGTACTTC.

For the CDR3, the DNA is TGTGCCAGCAGTTACGACCCGATTTCACAAGAGACCCAGTACTTC. Amino acid sequence: CASSYDPISQETQYF. The chain employs TRBV6-2 or TRBV6-3 and TRBJ2-5; D unclear. Trimming stripped 2 bases from V and 2 bases from J, with 12 bases between. The CDR3 length is 15 residues. The V gene's germline CDR1 is MNHEY and CDR2 SVGEGT.

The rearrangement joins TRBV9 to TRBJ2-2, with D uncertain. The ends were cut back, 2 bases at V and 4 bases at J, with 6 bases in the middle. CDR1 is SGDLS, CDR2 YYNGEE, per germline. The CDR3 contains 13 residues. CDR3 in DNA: TGTGCCAGCAGCGTCGGCGGCACCGGGGAGCTGTTTTTT. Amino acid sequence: CASSVGGTGELFF.

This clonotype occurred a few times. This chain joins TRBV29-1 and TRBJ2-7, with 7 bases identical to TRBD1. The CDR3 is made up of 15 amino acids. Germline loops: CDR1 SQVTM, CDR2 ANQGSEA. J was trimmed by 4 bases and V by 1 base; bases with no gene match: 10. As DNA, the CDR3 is TGCAGCGTTGAAGGCAACTGGGACAGTCGTTACGAGCAGTACTTC. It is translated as CSVEGNWDSRYEQYF.

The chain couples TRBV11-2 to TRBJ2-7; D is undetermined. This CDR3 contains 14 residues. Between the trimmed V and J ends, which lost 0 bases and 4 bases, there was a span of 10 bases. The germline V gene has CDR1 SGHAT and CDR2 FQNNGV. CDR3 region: CASSLDWAAYEQYF. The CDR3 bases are TGTGCCAGCAGCTTAGATTGGGCAGCGTACGAGCAGTACTTC.

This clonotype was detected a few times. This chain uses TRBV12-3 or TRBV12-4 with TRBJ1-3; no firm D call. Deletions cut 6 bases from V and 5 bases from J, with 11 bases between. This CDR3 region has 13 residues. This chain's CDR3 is CASSQSPRNTIYF. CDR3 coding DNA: TGTGCCAGCAGCCAGAGTCCGAGAAACACCATATATTTT.

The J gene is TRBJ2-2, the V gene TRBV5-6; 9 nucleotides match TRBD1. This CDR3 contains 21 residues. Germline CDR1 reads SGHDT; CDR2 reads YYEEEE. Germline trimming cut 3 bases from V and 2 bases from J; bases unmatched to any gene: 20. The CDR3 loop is CASSSMGRGQGPHINTGELFF. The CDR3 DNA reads TGTGCCAGCAGCTCGATGGGACGGGGACAGGGTCCTCACATCAACACCGGGGAGCTGTTTTTT.

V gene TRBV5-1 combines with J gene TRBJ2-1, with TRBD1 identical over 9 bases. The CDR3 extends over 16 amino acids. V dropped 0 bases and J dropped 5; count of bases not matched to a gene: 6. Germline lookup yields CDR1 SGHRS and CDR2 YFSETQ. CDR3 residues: CASSLDRGQVHNEQFF. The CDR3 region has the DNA TGCGCCAGCAGCTTGGACAGGGGGCAAGTCCACAATGAGCAGTTCTTC. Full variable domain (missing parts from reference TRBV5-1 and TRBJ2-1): KAGVTQTPRYLIKTRGQQVTLSCSPISGHRSVSWYQQTPGQGLQFLFEYFSETQRNKGNFPGRFSGRQFSNSRSEMNVSTLELGDSALYLCASSLDRGQVHNEQFFGPGTRLTVL.

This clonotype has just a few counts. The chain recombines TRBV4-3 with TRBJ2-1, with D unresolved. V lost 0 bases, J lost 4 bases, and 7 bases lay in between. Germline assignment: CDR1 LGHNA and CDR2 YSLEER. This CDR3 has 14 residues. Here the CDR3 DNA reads TGCGCCAGCAGCCAAGATTCTGGTTACAATGAGCAGTTCTTC. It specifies CASSQDSGYNEQFF.

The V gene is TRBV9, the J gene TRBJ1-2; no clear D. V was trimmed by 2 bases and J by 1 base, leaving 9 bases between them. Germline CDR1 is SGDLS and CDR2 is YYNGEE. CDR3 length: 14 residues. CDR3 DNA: TGTGCCAGCAGCGTTGGGGTCAGTAACTATGGCTACACCTTC. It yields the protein CASSVGVSNYGYTF.

The CDR3 coding sequence is TGCGCCAGCAGCTTGGGTCGGACAGGGGGCTCCTACGAGCAGTACTTC. Amino acids: CASSLGRTGGSYEQYF. The chain links TRBV5-1 to TRBJ2-7; 10 bases align to TRBD1. V lost 0 bases and J lost 0; bases outside the gene matches: 3. The CDR3 has 16 residues. Germline lookup yields CDR1 SGHRS and CDR2 YFSETQ.